The 18 T cell receptor beta chains given below trace back to one sample, sequenced in a study of OX40 agonist ivuxolimab in advanced cancers. Data came from immunoSEQ multiplex PCR; TCRdb stores just in-frame clones and leaves some out. The sample holds tens of thousands of clones, more than 65% seen once. The source was CD4+ or CD8+ T cells sorted from blood, collected in a trial of the OX40 agonist ivuxolimab. The receptor source for this set is an adult with an advanced solid tumor such as melanoma, head and neck, liver or kidney cancer.

The chain joins TRBV15 to TRBJ1-4, with D tentatively TRBD1 (5 bases). The CDR3 totals 13 residues. Trimming stripped 5 bases from V and 8 bases from J, with 12 bases between. Germline CDR1 and CDR2: LNHNV and YYDKDF (reference sequence). The CDR3 region is CATSYWGVEKLFF. The CDR3 nucleotides read TGTGCCACCAGCTACTGGGGGGTCGAAAAACTGTTTTTT. The full variable domain, with the rest looked up from reference TRBV15 and TRBJ1-4, is DAMVIQNPRYQVTQFGKPVTLSCSQTLNHNVMYWYQQKSSQAPKLLFHYYDKDFNNEADTPDNFQSRRPNTSFCFLDIRSPGLGDTAMYLCATSYWGVEKLFFGSGTQLSVL.

This clone was counted once. This CDR3 reads CASSPPGTSGSSRELFF. CDR3 DNA: TGTGCCAGCAGCCCCCCCGGGACTAGCGGGAGTTCGAGGGAGCTGTTTTTT. The chain joins TRBV7-9 to TRBJ2-2; TRBD2 agrees at 14 bases. Per germline, CDR1 SEHNR and CDR2 FQNEAQ (reference sequence). The J segment lost 9 bases and the V segment lost 5 bases, leaving 11 bases of the junction unmatched. The CDR3 is 17 residues long.

This sequence joins TRBV10-3 and TRBJ2-7, with D tentatively TRBD1 (6 bases). Trimming left V 2 bases short and J 7 bases short, with 15 bases between. Germline V gene data show CDR1 as ENHRY and CDR2 as SYGVKD. The CDR3 runs 14 residues. CDR3 bases: TGTGCCATCAGTGAGCTACAGGGTTCTGGGGAGCAGTACTTC. Amino acid sequence: CAISELQGSGEQYF.

This clone appeared a single time. DNA for the CDR3: TGTGCCAGCAGCGTAAAGAATAATCAGCCCCAGCATTTT. Translating it yields CASSVKNNQPQHF. The chain is built from TRBV7-2 and TRBJ1-5; D ambiguous. CDR3 size: 13 residues. Germline-derived CDR1 and CDR2 are SGHTA and FQGNSA. V was shortened by 5 bases and J by 4 bases, with 9 bases between the two germline ends.

This clone has only one observation. The chain links TRBV27 to TRBJ1-1; 9 positions agree with TRBD1. The CDR3 is 14 amino acids. The germline V gene has CDR1 MNHEY and CDR2 SMNVEV (reference sequence). Trimming removed 3 bases from V and 4 bases from J; junction bases left unmatched: 3. The CDR3 sequence is CASSFTGGGTEAFF. The CDR3 DNA is TGTGCCAGCAGTTTTACAGGGGGCGGCACTGAAGCTTTCTTT.

This chain connects TRBV9 to TRBJ1-4, with 8 nucleotides matching TRBD1. The CDR3 is 15 residues long. V gave up 4 bases and J gave up 6 bases; unmatched junction bases: 8. The germline V gene encodes CDR1 SGDLS and CDR2 YYNGEE. CDR3 sequence: CASSRTPTGDEKLFF. The CDR3 bases are TGTGCCAGCAGCAGGACCCCGACAGGGGATGAAAAACTGTTTTTT.

The CDR3 DNA reads as TGTGCCAGCAGGCGACAGGGCTACAATGAGCAGTTCTTC. This gives the protein CASRRQGYNEQFF. The chain uses TRBV6-5 and TRBJ2-1; 7 bases map to TRBD1. The junction had 2 bases not matched to a gene; V was cut back by 6 bases and J by 3 bases. The CDR3 is made up of 13 amino acids. Germline V gene lookup returns CDR1 MNHEY and CDR2 SVGAGI.

The rearrangement joins TRBV27 to TRBJ2-7, with D perhaps given as TRBD1 or TRBD2 (5 bases each). CDR1 and CDR2 (germline): MNHEY, SMNVEV (reference sequence). The CDR3 covers 14 residues. V was clipped by 3 bases and J by 3 bases, with 12 bases between them. The CDR3 DNA sequence: TGTGCCAGCAGTTTGCGAGGGGCCCACTACGAGCAGTACTTC. Its protein product is CASSLRGAHYEQYF.

This clone has just a few counts. This chain uses TRBV9 with TRBJ2-5; D is tentatively TRBD1 or TRBD2 (6 bases each). This CDR3 has 14 residues. Germline V lookup: CDR1 SGDLS, CDR2 YYNGEE. The V gene lost 3 bases and the J gene lost 5 bases, with 14 bases spanning the gap. This chain's CDR3 is CASSAGGGRETQYF. The CDR3 DNA sequence: TGTGCCAGCAGCGCCGGTGGGGGGCGGGAGACCCAGTACTTC.

V usage is TRBV6-1 and J usage is TRBJ2-2; 9 bases are shared with TRBD1. The junction had 3 bases not matched to a gene; V was cut back by 5 bases and J by 5 bases. CDR1 is MNHNS and CDR2 is SASEGT in the germline V gene. The CDR3 is made up of 14 amino acids. The DNA for the CDR3 is TGTGCCAGCAGTAGACAGGGGGGGACCGGGGAGCTGTTTTTT. Amino acid sequence: CASSRQGGTGELFF.

The chain has TRBV7-9 and TRBJ2-7, with TRBD1 as a possible D gene (5 bases). This CDR3 comprises 14 residues. Trimming cost V 5 bases and J 3 bases, with 14 bases left between them. Germline-derived CDR1 and CDR2 are SEHNR and FQNEAQ (reference sequence). The CDR3 here is CASSIEDNHYEQYF. The CDR3 nucleotides read TGTGCCAGCAGCATAGAGGACAACCACTACGAGCAGTACTTC.

This clone showed up just once. This rearrangement joins TRBV18 to TRBJ2-1; 11 nucleotides agree with TRBD1. The CDR3 runs to 18 residues. Germline assignment: CDR1 KGHSH and CDR2 LQKENI. The J segment lost 3 bases and the V segment lost 1 base, leaving 8 bases of the junction unmatched. The CDR3 loop reads CASSPRGQGAGVYNEQFF. The DNA for the CDR3 is TGTGCCAGCTCACCACGAGGACAGGGGGCGGGGGTCTACAATGAGCAGTTCTTC.

The J gene is TRBJ2-2, the V gene TRBV18, with 10 bases fitting TRBD1. The CDR3 is 13 residues long. Germline trimming cut 8 bases from V and 7 bases from J; bases unmatched to any gene: 4. CDR1 and CDR2 (germline): KGHSH, LQKENI. The CDR3 is CASATGGSGELFF. The CDR3 DNA is TGTGCCAGCGCGACAGGGGGCAGCGGGGAGCTGTTTTTT.

This clone was seen once. The rearrangement links TRBV19 to TRBJ2-2, with TRBD2 matching over 7 bases. With V trimmed by 11 bases and J by 4 bases, 10 bases remained unmatched. Per germline, CDR1 LNHDA and CDR2 SQIVND (reference sequence). This CDR3 has 14 residues. This chain's CDR3 is CASSAGVGTGELFF. CDR3 bases: TGTGCCTCCAGCGCGGGGGTCGGCACCGGGGAGCTGTTTTTT.

This clone was seen just once. The chain employs TRBV7-8 and TRBJ1-2, with 9 bases fitting TRBD1. V lost 5 bases to trimming and J lost 2 bases; unmatched junction nucleotides: 6. This CDR3 has 15 amino acids. Germline-derived CDR1 and CDR2 are SGHVS and FQNEAQ. CDR3 in amino acids: CASSKWDRENYGYTF. The CDR3 region has the DNA TGTGCCAGCAGCAAGTGGGACAGGGAGAACTATGGCTACACCTTC.

This rearrangement joins TRBV5-6 to TRBJ2-5; TRBD2 agrees at 12 bases. Germline CDR1 and CDR2: SGHDT and YYEEEE. The length of the CDR3 is 16 residues. With V trimmed by 3 bases and J by 4 bases, 7 bases remained unmatched. Here the CDR3 reads CASSWQTSGSSETQYF. The CDR3, as DNA: TGTGCCAGCAGCTGGCAGACTAGCGGGAGTTCAGAGACCCAGTACTTC.

The chain couples TRBV4-3 to TRBJ1-1; no clear D gene. Between the trimmed V and J ends, which lost 0 bases and 0 bases, there was a span of 5 bases. The CDR3 has 14 amino acids. Germline assignment: CDR1 LGHNA and CDR2 YSLEER. CDR3 sequence (DNA): TGCGCCAGCAGCCAAGATCCTATGAACACTGAAGCTTTCTTT. Amino acids: CASSQDPMNTEAFF.

This chain connects TRBV6-1 to TRBJ2-1; no reliable D call. Germline-derived CDR1 and CDR2 are MNHNS and SASEGT. V shed 4 bases and J shed 4 bases, with 5 bases lying between them. The CDR3 contains 12 residues. In DNA, the CDR3 is TGTGCCAGCAGTGGACGTTACAATGAGCAGTTCTTC. Protein: CASSGRYNEQFF.